This entry lists 16 T cell receptor beta chains sequenced from one sample in a study of blood T cells in healthy people across ages. Primers used in a second PCR of about 6 to 12 cycles were a sample-barcoded 5' primer and a J-beta primer mix. TCRdb itself ran the 5' RACE reads through MiXCR, one entry per CDR3 protein. The profile shows some 290,000 distinct CDR3 sequences, 27% of them singletons. The material sequenced was blood. The receptors come from a woman aged 70-85 years in good health.

The chain recombines TRBV11-3 with TRBJ2-2; D is perhaps TRBD2 (5 bases). V was shortened by 5 bases and J by 6 bases, with 25 bases between the two germline ends. This CDR3 region has 18 residues. Germline CDR1 reads SGHNT; CDR2 reads YENEEA. The CDR3 DNA reads as TGTGCCAGCAGCCCCGAAACAAATATTGGCCAGGAGGCCGGGGAGCTGTTTTTT. Encoded protein: CASSPETNIGQEAGELFF.

This clonotype was counted a few times. This sequence joins TRBV7-2 and TRBJ2-3, with D hard to call. The germline V gene encodes CDR1 SGHTA and CDR2 FQGNSA. CDR3 length: 13 residues. V lost 3 bases and J 5 bases, leaving 9 bases between the germline ends. CDR3 sequence reads: CASSFRRLDTQYF. In DNA, the CDR3 is TGTGCCAGCAGCTTCCGACGCCTAGATACGCAGTATTTT.

The table lists this clonotype with a few counts. Written as DNA, the CDR3 is TGTGCCAGCAGCCCGATACGGGGTGCCGTACCAAACACTGAAGCTTTCTTT. Its protein product is CASSPIRGAVPNTEAFF. The rearrangement links TRBV12-3 or TRBV12-4 to TRBJ1-1; no definite D call. V gave up 6 bases and J gave up 2 bases, with 22 bases separating them. The length of the CDR3 is 17 residues.

This clonotype was observed a few times. V usage is TRBV28 and J usage is TRBJ1-2; 8 positions agree with TRBD1. Trimming cost V 8 bases and J 5 bases; bases outside gene matches: 10. Germline CDR1 MDHEN, CDR2 SYDVKM. The CDR3 runs to 14 residues. The CDR3 protein is CASGQGGSVYGYTF. The DNA of the CDR3 is TGTGCCAGCGGACAGGGAGGTTCGGTGTATGGCTACACCTTC.

V gene TRBV27 combines with J gene TRBJ1-1; D is undetermined. Per germline, CDR1 MNHEY and CDR2 SMNVEV (reference sequence). There are 14 residues in the CDR3. Deletions cut 6 bases from V and 5 bases from J, with 16 bases between. Written as DNA, the CDR3 is TGTGCCAGCAGATCCGGGCGCAGGTGGACTGAAGCTTTCTTT. Protein sequence: CASRSGRRWTEAFF.

This chain links TRBV20-1 with TRBJ2-5, with 7 bases matching TRBD2. Germline CDR1 reads DFQATT; CDR2 reads SNEGSKA (reference sequence). There are 11 residues in the CDR3. V dropped 8 bases and J dropped 5; count of bases not matched to a gene: 5. The CDR3 is CSLRRGETQYF. The CDR3 DNA follows: TGCAGTCTCCGGCGGGGGGAGACCCAGTACTTC.

This clonotype has a handful of counts. J is TRBJ2-1 and V is TRBV7-3; 10 positions agree with TRBD2. The length of the CDR3 is 16 residues. With V trimmed by 4 bases and J by 7 bases, 10 bases remained unmatched. Germline V CDR1 and CDR2: SGHTA, FQGTGA. The CDR3 DNA reads TGTGCCAGCAGCTCGATTATAGCGGGAGGCCGTAATGAGCAGTTCTTC. This codes for CASSSIIAGGRNEQFF.

This clonotype has just a few counts. J is TRBJ2-7 and V is TRBV6-5, with D uncertain. The V end lost 3 bases, the J end lost 7 bases, and 13 bases lay between the germline ends. The germline V gene has CDR1 MNHEY and CDR2 SVGAGI. This CDR3 has 13 residues. This CDR3 reads CASSYTRAAEQYF. As DNA, the CDR3 is TGTGCCAGCAGTTATACCCGCGCGGCTGAGCAGTACTTC.

This clonotype was detected only a few times. The chain couples TRBV29-1 to TRBJ2-2; 7 bases fit TRBD2. V was clipped by 6 bases and J by 0 bases; unmatched bases: 16. This CDR3 has 18 amino acids. CDR1 and CDR2 (germline): SQVTM, ANQGSEA. The CDR3 DNA reads TGCAGCGTCGACCTATATAGGAGCGGGGACGCGAACACCGGGGAGCTGTTTTTT. Translation: CSVDLYRSGDANTGELFF.

This chain uses TRBV7-2 with TRBJ1-4; tentative D call: TRBD1 (6 bases). This CDR3 is built from 15 residues. Germline CDR1 and CDR2: SGHTA and FQGNSA. V was clipped by 1 base and J by 8 bases, with 14 bases between them. The CDR3 loop reads CASSLVPDSPEKLFF. As DNA, the CDR3 is TGTGCCAGCAGCTTAGTTCCGGACAGTCCCGAAAAACTGTTTTTT.

This clonotype was seen a handful of times. The genes are TRBV29-1 and TRBJ2-3; D not resolved. CDR1 SQVTM and CDR2 ANQGSEA come from the germline V gene. V lost 0 bases and J 9 bases, leaving 7 bases between the germline ends. This CDR3 contains 11 residues. Here the CDR3 reads CSVEDGRTQYF. CDR3 sequence (DNA): TGCAGCGTTGAAGACGGCAGGACGCAGTATTTT.

This clonotype was found a few times. This chain joins TRBV18 and TRBJ2-5, with D tentatively TRBD2 (6 bases). The V gene's germline CDR1 is KGHSH and CDR2 LQKENI. The CDR3 spans 15 residues. The V and J ends lost 0 bases and 2 bases respectively, with 10 bases between them. CDR3 DNA: TGTGCCAGCTCACCACCCGGGAGCGGTCAAGAGACCCAGTACTTC. It codes for CASSPPGSGQETQYF.

This clonotype was observed at least ten times. The chain carries TRBV7-2 and TRBJ2-6, with D possibly being TRBD2 (6 bases). Trimming removed 5 bases from V and 0 bases from J, with 14 bases in between. The germline CDR1 and CDR2 sequences are SGHTA and FQGNSA. The CDR3 consists of 17 residues. CDR3 DNA: TGTGCCAGCAGCCCGACGGGACTGCACTCTGGGGCCAACGTCCTGACTTTC. Its translation: CASSPTGLHSGANVLTF.

This chain links TRBV2 with TRBJ2-3, with a tentative D call TRBD2 (7 bases). V lost 7 bases, J lost 4 bases, and 15 bases lay in between. The CDR3 extends over 14 amino acids. Per germline, CDR1 SNHLY and CDR2 FYNNEI. The CDR3 DNA reads TGTGCCAGCAAAAGGGGGGGCGACTCAGATACGCAGTATTTT. This encodes CASKRGGDSDTQYF.

The V gene is TRBV6-1, the J gene TRBJ2-1; 12 nucleotides match TRBD2. This CDR3 is 16 amino acids long. V trimming: 6 bases; J trimming: 6 bases; junction bases outside the gene matches: 9. The germline CDR1 and CDR2 sequences are MNHNS and SASEGT. CDR3 nucleotide sequence: TGTGCCAGCAGGCAACCCCGACTAGCGGGAGCCAATGAGCAGTTCTTC. Amino acid sequence: CASRQPRLAGANEQFF.

CDR3 in amino acids: CASAGRGPDTEAFF. In nucleotides, the CDR3 is TGCGCCAGCGCTGGCAGGGGGCCTGACACTGAAGCTTTCTTT. The rearrangement joins TRBV5-1 to TRBJ1-1, with 8 bases identical to TRBD1. The length of the CDR3 is 14 residues. V was clipped by 7 bases and J by 3 bases; unmatched bases: 8. The germline V gene has CDR1 SGHRS and CDR2 YFSETQ.